The source of this T cell receptor (beta chain) is a study of cytomegalovirus exposure and HLA in healthy donors. For the study at large: There were 117 million unique TCR beta sequences, drawn from 150 million to 200 million T cells, in an earlier analysis. The study, taken as a whole, reports: Investigators reported 164 TCR beta chains as tied to cytomegalovirus.

60 Vbeta and 13 Jbeta primers were used in PCR. The repertoire was sequenced with immunoSEQ multiplex PCR; TCRdb's copy has only in-frame clones and lacks some. The sample includes tens of thousands of clones, under 85% of them seen just once. Only a few counts were recorded for this clone. The antigen remains undetermined. The CDR3 runs 13 residues. V was cut by 2 bases and J by 8 bases, with 11 bases left in between. The germline gives CDR1 SGHDN, CDR2 FVKESK. J is TRBJ2-3 and V is TRBV14, with D unclear. The receptor was isolated from a woman between 40 and 50 years old in good health and CMV-seropositive. The material sequenced was PBMCs. This CDR3 is CASSQTFTGTQYF. As DNA, the CDR3 is TGTGCCAGCAGCCAAACCTTCACGGGTACGCAGTATTTT.